The 22 T cell receptor beta chains in this list originate from one sample, sequenced in a study of naive and memory T cell subsets. General study points: Possibly reflecting memory cells re-expressing CD45RA, a few larger clonotypes occurred in naive repertoires, especially CD8.

An equimolar mix of two oligonucleotides served as the beta constant-region primer for TRBC1 and TRBC2. Nested alpha and beta constant-region primers with the SP2 primer drove four PCR rounds on ligated cDNA. TCRdb used MiXCR to reprocess the UMI-ligation and nested PCR reads, holding one entry per CDR3 protein. The data contain 150,000 or so distinct CDR3 sequences, 20% to 25% of them singletons. These receptors have no identified antigens. Sequenced: naive CD4+ T cells from blood. The source is a human donor in good health.

The V call is TRBV28, the J call TRBJ1-1; maybe TRBD1 (5 bases). Trimming took 7 bases from V and 5 from J, leaving 11 bases between them. Germline lookup yields CDR1 MDHEN and CDR2 SYDVKM. The CDR3 is made up of 12 amino acids. CDR3 DNA sequence: TGTGCCAGCACCAGGGCGGGAACTGAAGCTTTCTTT. Its translation is CASTRAGTEAFF.

CDR3 sequence reads: CSASERSDTTDTQYF. The CDR3 region has the DNA TGCAGTGCTAGTGAAAGGTCAGACACCACAGATACGCAGTATTTT. The chain recombines TRBV20-1 with TRBJ2-3; D uncertain. The germline V gene has CDR1 DFQATT and CDR2 SNEGSKA (reference sequence). There are 15 residues in the CDR3. The ends were cut back, 3 bases at V and 2 bases at J, with 15 bases in the middle.

The V gene is TRBV11-2, the J gene TRBJ2-3, with TRBD2 matching over 14 bases. Per the germline V gene, CDR1 is SGHAT and CDR2 is FQNNGV. V trimming: 5 bases; J trimming: 4 bases; junction bases outside the gene matches: 11. There are 18 residues in the CDR3. The CDR3 region is CASSPQPGLAGEADTQYF. The CDR3 DNA sequence: TGTGCCAGCAGCCCCCAACCGGGACTAGCGGGAGAGGCAGATACGCAGTATTTT.

The V gene is TRBV5-6, the J gene TRBJ1-6; 7 positions agree with TRBD1. Trimming at V came to 5 bases and at J to 7 bases, leaving 3 bases not matched to a gene. CDR1 and CDR2 (germline): SGHDT, YYEEEE. The CDR3 consists of 13 residues. The CDR3: CASRGQWNSPLHF. Written as DNA, the CDR3 is TGTGCCAGCAGGGGACAGTGGAATTCACCCCTCCACTTT. The full variable domain, completed using reference TRBV5-6 and TRBJ1-6, is DAGVTQSPTHLIKTRGQQVTLRCSPKSGHDTVSWYQQALGQGPQFIFQYYEEEERQRGNFPDRFSGHQFPNYSSELNVNALLLGDSALYLCASRGQWNSPLHFGNGTRLTVT.

A few counts support this clonotype. The V gene is TRBV6-5, the J gene TRBJ2-1, with a tentative D call TRBD1 (5 bases). CDR3 length: 16 residues. V lost 0 bases and J 6 bases, leaving 15 bases between the germline ends. The V gene's germline CDR1 is MNHEY and CDR2 SVGAGI. The chain's CDR3 is CASSYSHGPRANEQFF. The CDR3, as DNA: TGTGCCAGCAGTTACTCCCATGGCCCCAGGGCCAATGAGCAGTTCTTC.

This clonotype was observed at least ten times. The CDR3 nucleotides are TGCAGCGTTGAGAATGGCTACGAGCAGTACTTC. Protein product: CSVENGYEQYF. The chain carries TRBV29-1 and TRBJ2-7; D ambiguous. Trimming took off 3 bases at V and 3 bases at J, with 6 bases between the two ends. CDR1 is SQVTM, CDR2 ANQGSEA, per germline. The CDR3 length is 11 residues.

This clonotype appeared a few times. The chain joins TRBV27 to TRBJ2-7; TRBD2 matches at 7 bases. The CDR3 spans 16 residues. V was clipped by 2 bases and J by 4 bases; unmatched bases: 11. CDR1 is MNHEY and CDR2 is SMNVEV in the germline V gene (reference sequence). The DNA for the CDR3 is TGTGCCAGCAGTTTAAAGGCGGGGAGGGCCGGTTACGAGCAGTACTTC. Its protein is CASSLKAGRAGYEQYF.

This clonotype was seen a few times. V is TRBV29-1 and J is TRBJ2-7; unclear D gene. From germline, CDR1 is SQVTM and CDR2 ANQGSEA. Deletions cut 7 bases from V and 3 bases from J, with 16 bases between. This CDR3 spans 13 amino acids. The CDR3 region has the DNA TGCAGCGGGGCTTGGGGTTGGGGCTACGAGCAGTACTTC. Its protein product is CSGAWGWGYEQYF.

V and J are TRBV7-2 and TRBJ1-4; D gene ambiguous. The CDR3 contains 14 residues. Trimming removed 5 bases at V and 4 bases at J, with 11 bases between. Germline values: CDR1 SGHTA, CDR2 FQGNSA. CDR3 bases: TGTGCCAGCAGCCCCCGACGGGATAATGAAAAACTGTTTTTT. It translates to CASSPRRDNEKLFF.

This clonotype came up a few times. The V gene is TRBV7-2, the J gene TRBJ1-6; no firm D call. The V end was cut by 1 base, the J end by 15 bases, with 16 bases between. The CDR3 runs 14 residues. The germline V gene encodes CDR1 SGHTA and CDR2 FQGNSA. The CDR3, as DNA: TGTGCCAGCAGCTTAGTGACGGTCGAAGGTTTCCTCCACTTT. It translates to CASSLVTVEGFLHF.

The chain uses TRBV7-2 and TRBJ1-2, with 7 nucleotides matching TRBD1. This CDR3 has 15 amino acids. Germline V gives CDR1 SGHTA, CDR2 FQGNSA. The trim removed 2 bases at V and 5 bases at J, leaving 8 bases unmatched. The chain's CDR3 is CASSLIETGMYGYTF. Written as DNA, the CDR3 is TGTGCCAGCAGCTTAATCGAGACAGGGATGTATGGCTACACCTTC.

The rearrangement joins TRBV3-1 to TRBJ2-5; D remains unclear. The CDR3 runs to 15 residues. V shed 0 bases and J shed 2 bases, with 10 bases lying between them. Germline lookup yields CDR1 LGHDT and CDR2 YNNKEL (reference sequence). The CDR3 region has the DNA TGTGCCAGCAGCCAAGATCTTCACGGGCAAGAGACCCAGTACTTC. It translates to CASSQDLHGQETQYF.

This clonotype has at least ten counts. This chain connects TRBV18 to TRBJ2-2, with D possibly matching TRBD1 (6 bases). V lost 2 bases and J 1 base, leaving 17 bases between the germline ends. Germline loops: CDR1 KGHSH, CDR2 LQKENI. The CDR3 runs to 18 residues. In DNA form, the CDR3 reads TGTGCCAGCTCACCAACTGGGGGCGCCCCCGTGAACACCGGGGAGCTGTTTTTT. Its protein product is CASSPTGGAPVNTGELFF.

The rearrangement links TRBV18 to TRBJ2-1, with D possibly matching TRBD2 (6 bases). V lost 4 bases to trimming and J lost 9 bases, with 22 bases between them. The CDR3 sequence is 16 residues long. Germline V gives CDR1 KGHSH, CDR2 LQKENI. The CDR3 DNA reads as TGTGCCAGCTCACTGTCGCTGGGAGGTAGTTTAGGTGAGCAGTTCTTC. Translation gives CASSLSLGGSLGEQFF.

This clonotype was seen just once. V and J are TRBV6-6 and TRBJ2-7, with D tentatively TRBD1 or TRBD2 (5 bases each). The CDR3 has 14 residues. Trimming took off 6 bases at V and 3 bases at J, with 15 bases between the two ends. Looked up from germline, CDR1 is MNHNY and CDR2 is SVGAGI (reference sequence). The DNA for the CDR3 is TGTGCCAGCAGAAAGGGGACCGGACACTACGAGCAGTACTTC. This codes for CASRKGTGHYEQYF.

V is TRBV29-1 and J is TRBJ1-1, with 9 bases matching TRBD1. CDR3 length: 12 amino acids. The trim removed 7 bases at V and 4 bases at J, leaving 4 bases unmatched. From germline, CDR1 is SQVTM and CDR2 ANQGSEA. The CDR3 DNA sequence: TGCAGCGCTAAACAGGGGGCCACTGAAGCTTTCTTT. Translated: CSAKQGATEAFF.

This clonotype was counted ten times or more. The genes are TRBV7-2 and TRBJ2-3; D gene unclear. This CDR3 is built from 14 residues. V dropped 7 bases and J dropped 0 bases, with 11 bases sitting between them. Germline CDR1 reads SGHTA; CDR2 reads FQGNSA. The CDR3 DNA follows: TGTGCCAGCAACCAAGACGGAAGCACAGATACGCAGTATTTT. Translation gives CASNQDGSTDTQYF. The full variable domain, its missing parts supplied by reference TRBV7-2 and TRBJ2-3, is GAGVSQSPSNKVTEKGKDVELRCDPISGHTALYWYRQSLGQGLEFLIYFQGNSAPDKSGLPSDRFSAERTGGSVSTLTIQRTQQEDSAVYLCASNQDGSTDTQYFGPGTRLTVL.

This rearrangement joins TRBV7-2 to TRBJ2-3, with D tentatively TRBD1 (5 bases). The CDR3 totals 16 residues. Germline CDR1 is SGHTA and CDR2 is FQGNSA. V lost 6 bases and J 0 bases, leaving 16 bases between the germline ends. The CDR3 protein is CASRPFQGRSTDTQYF. CDR3 in DNA: TGTGCCAGCAGACCCTTCCAGGGTCGAAGCACAGATACGCAGTATTTT.

This chain connects TRBV28 to TRBJ2-7, with 7 bases aligning to TRBD2. CDR1 and CDR2 from the germline V gene are MDHEN and SYDVKM. This CDR3 is 15 amino acids long. V dropped 9 bases and J dropped 0; count of bases not matched to a gene: 11. In DNA, the CDR3 is TGTGCCAGTTGCGGGGCGGGAGCGAGCTCCTACGAGCAGTACTTC. This gives the protein CASCGAGASSYEQYF.

There are many counts of this clonotype. The CDR3 coding sequence is TGTGCCAGCAGCCCCCGTGAGAATGAGCAGTTCTTC. Translated, it gives CASSPRENEQFF. J is TRBJ2-1 and V is TRBV9, with unresolved D. CDR1 is SGDLS, CDR2 YYNGEE, per germline. V lost 4 bases and J 7 bases, leaving 9 bases between the germline ends. The CDR3 sequence is 12 residues long.

The rearrangement uses TRBV18 and TRBJ2-1, with TRBD2 matching 9 bases. The CDR3 totals 16 residues. V gave up 0 bases and J gave up 4 bases; unmatched junction bases: 4. Germline V gene sequence: CDR1 KGHSH, CDR2 LQKENI. The DNA of the CDR3 is TGTGCCAGCTCACCACCTAGCGGGAGTGGGTACAATGAGCAGTTCTTC. Encoded protein: CASSPPSGSGYNEQFF.

This clonotype has a count of ten or more. The chain combines TRBV3-1 with TRBJ2-1, with 13 bases fitting TRBD2. This CDR3 has 18 residues. The germline gives CDR1 LGHDT, CDR2 YNNKEL (reference sequence). After removal of 1 base from V and 8 bases from J, the junction contained 11 bases not matched to a gene. The DNA for the CDR3 is TGTGCCAGCAGCCAAGGTCGACTAGCGGGAGGAGGTCAGGATGAGCAGTTCTTC. Its translation is CASSQGRLAGGGQDEQFF.